Listed below are T cell receptor beta chains from one sample, sequenced in a study of regulatory T cells in long-lasting Graves disease. TCRdb reprocessed the multiplex PCR reads via MiXCR and lists one record per CDR3 protein. This sample has roughly 380,000 distinct CDR3 sequences, with 16% found just once. The sample was also linked to a second study, of T cells in Graves' hyperthyroidism and ophthalmopathy.

The material was peripheral blood mononuclear cells (PBMCs), obtained at new diagnosis, from a patient treated with antithyroid drugs. These receptors were obtained from a middle-aged man with Graves disease. CDR3s include the opening cysteine and the closing phenylalanine or tryptophan. Each record gives: D gene, V gene, J gene, clone size, CDR3 protein, CDR3 DNA. A D gene is named only where the DNA matches it firmly. Size is omitted from some rows. Given values are once, few, many or a class for expanded clones.

NA,TRBV3-1,TRBJ1-2,many,CASSQDNRQYGYTF,TGTGCCAGCAGCCAAGACAACAGGCAGTATGGCTACACCTTC
TRBD2,TRBV15,TRBJ2-3,once,CATSNGLVATDTQYF,TGTGCCACCAGCAACGGACTAGTCGCCACAGATACGCAGTATTTT
NA,TRBV10-3,TRBJ1-1,many,CAISEVSREVNTEAFF,TGTGCCATCAGTGAGGTCTCCCGGGAAGTGAACACTGAAGCTTTCTTT
NA,TRBV20-1,TRBJ2-3,many,CSASQGPTDTQYF,TGCAGTGCTAGTCAGGGCCCCACAGATACGCAGTATTTT
NA,TRBV18,TRBJ1-5,NA,CASSPPLNQPQHF,TGTGCCAGCTCACCCCCCCTAAATCAGCCCCAGCATTTT
NA,TRBV6-2/TRBV6-3,TRBJ2-1,few,CASSRSSGTSHYNEQFF,TGTGCCAGCAGTCGCTCCTCCGGGACAAGCCATTACAATGAGCAGTTCTTC
NA,TRBV15,TRBJ1-5,many,CATSRGGTGNQPQHF,TGTGCCACCAGCAGGGGGGGAACGGGCAATCAGCCCCAGCATTTT
TRBD1,TRBV27,TRBJ2-5,NA,CASSSWDSPGNQETQYF,TGTGCCAGCAGTAGCTGGGACAGCCCGGGCAACCAAGAGACCCAGTACTTC
TRBD2,TRBV7-8,TRBJ2-3,many,CASRPLAGATDTQYF,TGTGCCAGCCGACCTCTAGCGGGGGCAACCGATACGCAGTATTTT
NA,TRBV15,TRBJ2-1,many,CATSREGSTSYNEQFF,TGTGCCACCAGCAGAGAAGGGAGCACGAGCTACAATGAGCAGTTCTTC
TRBD1,TRBV2,TRBJ2-1,many,CASSGLGQDSSYNEQFF,TGTGCCAGCAGCGGACTGGGACAGGATAGCTCCTACAATGAGCAGTTCTTC
TRBD2,TRBV7-9,TRBJ2-2,NA,CASSQLSGGLTGELFF,TGTGCCAGCAGTCAATTGAGCGGGGGCTTGACCGGGGAGCTGTTTTTT
TRBD2,TRBV9,TRBJ2-3,many,CASSGGGFSTDTQYF,TGTGCCAGCAGCGGCGGGGGGTTTAGCACAGATACGCAGTATTTT
NA,TRBV2,TRBJ1-5,many,CASSGLGARINQPQHF,TGTGCCAGCAGTGGATTGGGGGCCCGGATCAATCAGCCCCAGCATTTT
NA,TRBV10-3,TRBJ2-5,few,CAIKSGSQETQYF,TGTGCCATCAAATCGGGGTCACAAGAGACCCAGTACTTC
NA,TRBV3-1,TRBJ1-3,few,CASSQWGGTTTNSGNTIYF,TGTGCCAGCAGCCAATGGGGCGGGACTACCACCAACTCTGGAAACACCATATATTTT
TRBD2,TRBV7-2,TRBJ2-1,few,CASRPRLAGVNEQFF,TGTGCCAGCAGACCCAGACTAGCGGGGGTCAATGAGCAGTTCTTC
NA,TRBV2,TRBJ2-7,many,CASSPGPAYEQYF,TGTGCCAGCAGTCCGGGACCGGCCTACGAGCAGTACTTC
NA,TRBV6-1,TRBJ1-5,many,CASSPFRNQPQHF,TGTGCCAGCAGCCCATTTCGAAATCAGCCCCAGCATTTT
NA,TRBV5-1,TRBJ1-2,NA,CASSTDSINYGYTF,TGCGCCAGCAGCACGGACTCGATTAACTATGGCTACACCTTC
TRBD1,TRBV20-1,TRBJ1-5,NA,CSANTGEWRPQHF,TGCAGTGCCAATACAGGGGAATGGAGGCCCCAGCATTTT
TRBD2,TRBV29-1,TRBJ2-7,NA,CSVAFSSGVEEQYF,TGCAGCGTTGCCTTCTCTAGCGGGGTCGAAGAGCAGTACTTC
NA,TRBV19,TRBJ1-5,NA,CASSIRVGSNQPQHF,TGTGCCAGTAGTATCAGGGTTGGGAGCAATCAGCCCCAGCATTTT
NA,TRBV4-2,TRBJ2-5,NA,CASSQVTGRETQYF,TGTGCCAGCAGCCAAGTTACAGGGAGGGAGACCCAGTACTTC
NA,TRBV19,TRBJ1-5,NA,CASSGRTGVNQPQHF,TGTGCCAGTAGTGGCCGGACGGGGGTCAATCAGCCCCAGCATTTT
NA,TRBV28,TRBJ1-5,many,CASSRQFSNQPQHF,TGTGCCAGCAGTCGACAATTTAGCAATCAGCCCCAGCATTTT
TRBD1,TRBV11-2,TRBJ2-7,NA,CASSSITGTGGDEQYF,TGTGCCAGCAGCTCTATAACCGGGACAGGGGGGGACGAGCAGTACTTC
TRBD1,TRBV11-2,TRBJ2-1,many,CASIPGTASYNEQFF,TGTGCCAGCATCCCCGGGACAGCCTCCTACAATGAGCAGTTCTTC
NA,TRBV2,TRBJ1-6,NA,CASSDSGGEFSPLHF,TGTGCCAGCAGTGATTCGGGAGGGGAATTTTCACCCCTCCACTTT
NA,TRBV4-1,TRBJ2-7,NA,CASSRESSGSSYEQYF,TGCGCCAGCAGCCGTGAGTCAAGCGGGTCCTCCTACGAGCAGTACTTC
NA,TRBV28,TRBJ1-3,NA,CASWDLSGNTIYF,TGTGCCAGTTGGGACCTCTCTGGAAACACCATATATTTT
NA,TRBV9,TRBJ2-5,NA,CASSVTGSSLIQETQYF,TGTGCCAGCAGCGTAACAGGGTCTTCCTTAATCCAAGAGACCCAGTACTTC
NA,TRBV5-1,TRBJ2-3,NA,CASSLHSSTDTRYF,TGCGCCAGCAGCTTGCACAGTTCCACAGATACGCGGTATTTT
TRBD1,TRBV5-5,TRBJ2-5,many,CASSARTGRETQYF,TGTGCCAGCAGCGCCCGGACAGGCCGGGAGACCCAGTACTTC
NA,TRBV3-1,TRBJ2-5,NA,CASSQGTLWGKTQYF,TGTGCCAGCAGCCAGGGCACCCTCTGGGGGAAGACCCAGTACTTC
NA,TRBV2,TRBJ2-7,many,CASTEGPSVYEQYF,TGTGCCAGCACCGAGGGCCCCTCGGTTTACGAGCAGTACTTC